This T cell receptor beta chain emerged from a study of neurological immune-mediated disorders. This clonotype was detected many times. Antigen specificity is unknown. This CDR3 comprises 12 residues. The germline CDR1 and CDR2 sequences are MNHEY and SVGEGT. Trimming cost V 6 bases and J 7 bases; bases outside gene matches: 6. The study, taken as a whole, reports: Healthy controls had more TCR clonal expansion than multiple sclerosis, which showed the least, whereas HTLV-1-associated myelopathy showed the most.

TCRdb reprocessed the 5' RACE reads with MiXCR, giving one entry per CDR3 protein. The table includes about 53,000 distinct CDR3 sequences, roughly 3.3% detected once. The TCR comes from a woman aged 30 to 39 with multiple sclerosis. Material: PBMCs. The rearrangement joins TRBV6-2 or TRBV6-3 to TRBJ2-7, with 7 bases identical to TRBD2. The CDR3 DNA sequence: TGTGCCAGCAGCACCGGCGGGGGAGAGCAGTACTTC. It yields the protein CASSTGGGEQYF.